This TCR beta chain appears in the sequencing data of a study of cytomegalovirus exposure and HLA in healthy donors. Germline V lookup: CDR1 GTSNPN, CDR2 SVGIG (reference sequence). This CDR3 spans 13 amino acids. V was clipped by 0 bases and J by 6 bases, with 6 bases between them. Study findings and constraints: 87-base-pair reads could not separate some V segments, including TRBV6-2 and TRBV6-3. Most TCR sequences were uncommon, yet certain public TCRs appeared in many donors. Fewer N-insertions (relative to the 666-donor mean) were reportedly seen in an Asian-associated ancestry cluster in a later analysis.

13 Jbeta primers and 60 Vbeta primers were used for the PCR. Using immunoSEQ multiplex PCR, the repertoire was profiled, and TCRdb retains in-frame clones only, with some absent. The data contain about 97,000 clones, around 81% of them singletons. About this clone: Its target is not known.

This TCR was sampled from a man aged 35 to 55 in good health and CMV-seropositive. The specimen sequenced was PBMCs. The V call is TRBV30, the J call TRBJ1-6, with D unresolved. The CDR3 DNA reads TGTGCCTGGAGTGTACGCGGTAATTCACCCCTCCACTTT. Its protein is CAWSVRGNSPLHF.